The 10 T cell receptor beta chains in this list originate from one sample, sequenced in a study of radiotherapy plus CTLA-4 blockade in lung cancer. This table comes from immunoSEQ multiplex PCR, and its TCRdb copy is limited to in-frame clones, with some not included. The repertoire holds 30,000 or so clones, with roughly 70% as singletons. The sample in question was peripheral blood, obtained from a patient treated with radiotherapy plus ipilimumab. These receptors were taken from a human donor with non-small cell lung cancer who had stable disease on radiotherapy plus ipilimumab.

This clone is medium-sized (0.01 to 0.1%) by share. The rearrangement joins TRBV6-1 to TRBJ2-1, with D possibly TRBD2 on 5 matching bases. The length of the CDR3 is 14 residues. Between the trimmed V and J ends, which lost 4 bases and 4 bases, there was a span of 11 bases. Germline V gene sequence: CDR1 MNHNS, CDR2 SASEGT. DNA for the CDR3: TGTGCCAGCAGTGCCGGACTTTCTTACAATGAGCAGTTCTTC. It translates to CASSAGLSYNEQFF.

The chain is built from TRBV2 and TRBJ2-7; TRBD1 aligns across 10 bases. The CDR3 sequence is 17 residues long. V shed 3 bases, J shed 4 bases, and the junction held 12 bases outside the gene matches. CDR1 SNHLY and CDR2 FYNNEI come from the germline V gene. This chain's CDR3 is CASSDKGQGTRLYEQYF. CDR3 DNA: TGTGCCAGCAGTGATAAGGGACAGGGGACCCGGTTATACGAGCAGTACTTC.

V and J are TRBV28 and TRBJ2-2, with D unresolved. CDR1 and CDR2 from the germline V gene are MDHEN and SYDVKM. Trimming removed 6 bases from V and 3 bases from J, with 14 bases in between. The CDR3 length is 15 residues. The CDR3 sequence: CASSPTRIDTGELFF. The CDR3 DNA sequence: TGTGCCAGCAGCCCCACCAGGATCGACACCGGGGAGCTGTTTTTT.

CDR3 loop: CASSSAGTSGRAGELFF. The CDR3 nucleotides are TGTGCCAGCAGCTCAGCCGGGACTAGCGGCCGGGCCGGGGAGCTGTTTTTT. The chain links TRBV7-3 to TRBJ2-2; 11 nucleotides line up with TRBD2. V shed 4 bases and J 6 bases; nucleotides not matched to a gene: 10. Germline values: CDR1 SGHTA, CDR2 FQGTGA. CDR3 size: 17 residues.

By share, this clone counts as medium-sized. The chain carries TRBV10-2 and TRBJ2-7, with 10 positions matching TRBD2. This CDR3 is 14 amino acids long. The J segment lost 7 bases and the V segment lost 7 bases, leaving 10 bases of the junction unmatched. Germline-derived CDR1 and CDR2 are WSHSY and SAAADI. The CDR3 DNA sequence: TGCGCCAGCATCTTGGCTAGCGGGAGCGGAGAGCAGTACTTC. Amino acids: CASILASGSGEQYF.

V is TRBV6-1 and J is TRBJ2-7, with TRBD1 identical over 7 bases. The CDR3 runs 17 residues. Looked up from germline, CDR1 is MNHNS and CDR2 is SASEGT. V was clipped by 1 base and J by 2 bases; unmatched bases: 11. CDR3 DNA sequence: TGTGCCAGCAGTGAAGAGGGTCCGAGACAGGGTACCTACGAGCAGTACTTC. Amino acid sequence: CASSEEGPRQGTYEQYF.

V is TRBV2 and J is TRBJ2-2, with 12 bases matching TRBD2. CDR1 and CDR2 from the germline V gene are SNHLY and FYNNEI. The V and J ends lost 2 bases and 6 bases, in that order; junction bases with no gene match: 4. The CDR3 consists of 16 residues. The CDR3 spells CASSERGLAGAGELFF. In DNA, the CDR3 is TGTGCCAGCAGTGAAAGGGGACTAGCGGGTGCCGGGGAGCTGTTTTTT. The variable domain in full, completed from reference TRBV2 and TRBJ2-2, reads EPEVTQTPSHQVTQMGQEVILRCVPISNHLYFYWYRQILGQKVEFLVSFYNNEISEKSEIFDDQFSVERPDGSNFTLKIRSTKLEDSAMYFCASSERGLAGAGELFFGEGSRLTVL.

This rearrangement joins TRBV29-1 to TRBJ2-7; D remains unclear. Germline values: CDR1 SQVTM, CDR2 ANQGSEA. The CDR3 spans 13 residues. Trimming removed 6 bases at V and 2 bases at J, with 14 bases between. CDR3 bases: TGCAGCGTCGCAGAAGGGTGGACCTACGAGCAGTACTTC. Its protein is CSVAEGWTYEQYF.

This clone was detected once. The rearrangement links TRBV19 to TRBJ2-7, with a tentative D call TRBD1 (6 bases). CDR1 is LNHDA, CDR2 SQIVND, per germline (reference sequence). The CDR3 is made up of 16 amino acids. V gave up 7 bases and J gave up 1 base, with 20 bases separating them. The CDR3 DNA is TGTGCCAGTAACCCCTCCTCAGGGGCGGCATCCTACGAGCAGTACTTC. This translates into CASNPSSGAASYEQYF.

This clone was found a few times. The genes are TRBV2 and TRBJ1-4; TRBD1 matches 7 bases. This CDR3 is built from 16 residues. In germline, CDR1 is SNHLY, CDR2 FYNNEI. V lost 5 bases and J lost 5; bases outside the gene matches: 11. DNA for the CDR3: TGTGCCAGCAGTTCCCGAAAGGCGGGACAGAATGAAAAACTGTTTTTT. Protein: CASSSRKAGQNEKLFF. The whole variable domain, filled in from reference TRBV2 and TRBJ1-4, reads EPEVTQTPSHQVTQMGQEVILRCVPISNHLYFYWYRQILGQKVEFLVSFYNNEISEKSEIFDDQFSVERPDGSNFTLKIRSTKLEDSAMYFCASSSRKAGQNEKLFFGSGTQLSVL.